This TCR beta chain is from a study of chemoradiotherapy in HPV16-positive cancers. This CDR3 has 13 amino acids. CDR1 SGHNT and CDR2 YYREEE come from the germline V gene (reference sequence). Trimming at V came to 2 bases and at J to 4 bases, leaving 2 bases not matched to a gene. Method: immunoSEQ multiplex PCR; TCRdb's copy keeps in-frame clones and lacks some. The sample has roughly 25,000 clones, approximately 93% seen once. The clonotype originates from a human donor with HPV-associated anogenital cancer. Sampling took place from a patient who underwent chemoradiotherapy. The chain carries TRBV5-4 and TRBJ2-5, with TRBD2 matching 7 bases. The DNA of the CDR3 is TGTGCCAGCAGCTTCCTAGCGGCAGAGACCCAGTACTTC. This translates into CASSFLAAETQYF. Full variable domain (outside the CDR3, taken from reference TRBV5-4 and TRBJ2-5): ETGVTQSPTHLIKTRGQQVTLRCSSQSGHNTVSWYQQALGQGPQFIFQYYREEENGRGNFPPRFSGLQFPNYSSELNVNALELDDSALYLCASSFLAAETQYFGPGTRLLVL.